This TCR beta chain was observed in a study of T cell responses to AZD1222 COVID-19 vaccine. Broader study findings: Dominant CD4 TCR responses targeted spike regions 160-218 and 743-854. Females outnumbered males among donors, who were mostly white British; clonal diversity was possibly underestimated. Baseline seropositivity occurred in only a handful of AZD1222 recipients. Close to half of spike-specific TCRs reportedly recognize unmutated variant regions.

Concerning this clone: The antigen remains unidentified.

This table comes from immunoSEQ multiplex PCR, and its TCRdb copy is limited to in-frame clones, with some not included. The sample lists around 63,000 clones, roughly 87% occurring once. This CDR3 comprises 12 residues. V dropped 3 bases and J dropped 6 bases, with 9 bases sitting between them. Germline V gene lookup returns CDR1 SGHKS and CDR2 YYEKEE (reference sequence). Material: peripheral blood, obtained on day 0 of AZD1222 vaccination. This receptor was taken from an adult in good health. The chain joins TRBV5-5 to TRBJ1-1; D ambiguous. The CDR3: CASSWVGAEAFF. As DNA, the CDR3 is TGTGCCAGCAGCTGGGTGGGCGCTGAAGCTTTCTTT.